These 28 T cell receptor beta chains came from one sample sequenced in a study of CD8 T cells in Susac syndrome. When the RNA was reverse transcribed, random hexamers were used with an input of about 0.45 to 1 ug. Via MiXCR, TCRdb re-called the immunoSEQ multiplex PCR reads, giving one row per CDR3 protein. The sample lists around 270,000 distinct CDR3 sequences, roughly 85% occurring once. What was sequenced was CD8+ T cells from PBMCs. All receptors come from a human donor with multiple sclerosis.

This chain links TRBV10-3 with TRBJ1-5; tentatively, D is TRBD1 (5 bases). This CDR3 comprises 13 residues. The germline V gene has CDR1 ENHRY and CDR2 SYGVKD. V lost 2 bases, J lost 15 bases, and 17 bases lay in between. The DNA for the CDR3 is TGTGCCATCAGTGAGGGGGACTCCAATCTTAGGCATTTT. This gives the protein CAISEGDSNLRHF.

V gene TRBV28 combines with J gene TRBJ1-4; D may be TRBD1 (5 bases). Trimming took 5 bases from V and 5 from J, leaving 12 bases between them. Per germline, CDR1 MDHEN and CDR2 SYDVKM. This CDR3 spans 14 amino acids. The CDR3 nucleotides read TGTGCCAGCAGTCGGGACTTGGGGAATGAAAAACTGTTTTTT. Protein sequence: CASSRDLGNEKLFF.

The chain uses TRBV5-6 and TRBJ2-1; 7 bases map to TRBD2. Germline CDR1 SGHDT, CDR2 YYEEEE. This CDR3 is 16 amino acids long. After removal of 4 bases from V and 6 bases from J, the junction contained 13 bases not matched to a gene. The CDR3 loop is CASSIPRGGRRNEQFF. In DNA form, the CDR3 reads TGTGCCAGCAGCATACCCCGTGGCGGGAGACGCAATGAGCAGTTCTTC.

This clonotype was found a few times. This chain joins TRBV5-4 and TRBJ2-7, with 11 bases that match TRBD1. From germline, CDR1 is SGHNT and CDR2 YYREEE (reference sequence). The CDR3 is made up of 15 amino acids. V shed 4 bases and J 2 bases; nucleotides not matched to a gene: 5. CDR3 region: CASSTRGQGAYEQYF. Written as DNA, the CDR3 is TGTGCCAGCAGCACAAGGGGACAGGGGGCCTACGAGCAGTACTTC.

The rearrangement links TRBV27 to TRBJ2-7, with 14 nucleotides matching TRBD2. Trimming cost V 4 bases and J 4 bases; bases outside gene matches: 3. Germline assignment: CDR1 MNHEY and CDR2 SMNVEV (reference sequence). This CDR3 region has 15 residues. The CDR3 loop reads CASSWGLAGVYEQYF. CDR3 coding DNA: TGTGCCAGCAGTTGGGGACTAGCGGGAGTGTACGAGCAGTACTTC.

This chain joins TRBV6-5 and TRBJ1-1; D is uncertain. This CDR3 contains 14 residues. Trimming stripped 5 bases from V and 6 bases from J, with 16 bases between. The germline gives CDR1 MNHEY, CDR2 SVGAGI. The CDR3 spells CASSTIREDPEAFF. Here the CDR3 DNA reads TGTGCCAGCAGTACGATCCGGGAGGATCCTGAAGCTTTCTTT.

The chain recombines TRBV20-1 with TRBJ2-1; 9 bases are a match to TRBD1. Trimming removed 0 bases from V and 7 bases from J; junction bases left unmatched: 10. The CDR3 sequence is 16 residues long. Germline CDR1 is DFQATT and CDR2 is SNEGSKA (reference sequence). The CDR3 bases are TGCAGTGCTAGAGATTACCGGGGACAGGGAAAGAATGAGCAGTTCTTC. This sequence encodes CSARDYRGQGKNEQFF.

The rearrangement joins TRBV5-4 to TRBJ1-2, with D perhaps matching TRBD1 (6 bases). Germline CDR1 is SGHNT and CDR2 is YYREEE (reference sequence). CDR3 length: 18 residues. Trimming removed 2 bases at V and 4 bases at J, with 24 bases between. CDR3: CASSFGWGGEGGTYGYTF. The CDR3 region has the DNA TGTGCCAGCAGCTTCGGCTGGGGAGGGGAAGGGGGTACCTATGGCTACACCTTC.

The chain combines TRBV4-1 with TRBJ1-3; 9 bases fit TRBD1. Trimming at V came to 4 bases and at J to 1 base, leaving 8 bases not matched to a gene. The CDR3 is 17 amino acids. CDR1 and CDR2 from the germline V gene are MGHRA and YSYEKL. The CDR3 spells CASSPGQGTASGNTIYF. The CDR3 DNA sequence: TGCGCCAGCAGCCCAGGACAGGGGACCGCTTCTGGAAACACCATATATTTT.

The chain carries TRBV20-1 and TRBJ2-7; 9 positions agree with TRBD1. V lost 1 base to trimming and J lost 2 bases; unmatched junction nucleotides: 3. The length of the CDR3 is 14 residues. Germline CDR1 and CDR2: DFQATT and SNEGSKA (reference sequence). Here the CDR3 reads CSARGRDRAYEQYF. The CDR3 DNA reads TGCAGTGCTAGAGGTAGGGACAGGGCCTACGAGCAGTACTTC.

The rearrangement uses TRBV5-1 and TRBJ2-2, with 7 bases aligning to TRBD1. Germline V gene lookup returns CDR1 SGHRS and CDR2 YFSETQ. V dropped 0 bases and J dropped 6; count of bases not matched to a gene: 20. CDR3 length: 20 amino acids. The CDR3 coding sequence is TGCGCCAGCAGCTTGGTACAATCCAGGTTGGACAGGCCGGGTTCCGGGGAGCTGTTTTTT. Protein product: CASSLVQSRLDRPGSGELFF.

The chain couples TRBV7-9 to TRBJ2-1; TRBD2 aligns across 7 bases. This CDR3 is 15 amino acids long. Unmatched junction bases numbered 3, after V lost 1 base and J lost 3 bases. Germline V lookup: CDR1 SEHNR, CDR2 FQNEAQ (reference sequence). In DNA form, the CDR3 reads TGTGCCAGCAGCTTAGAGGGACTATTCTACAATGAGCAGTTCTTC. It translates to CASSLEGLFYNEQFF.

The chain links TRBV15 to TRBJ2-5, with TRBD2 matching 13 bases. CDR1 LNHNV and CDR2 YYDKDF come from the germline V gene (reference sequence). After removal of 6 bases from V and 5 bases from J, the junction contained 6 bases not matched to a gene. The CDR3 loop spans 15 amino acids. The CDR3 sequence: CATSPWTSGSETQYF. The CDR3 DNA is TGTGCCACCAGTCCGTGGACTAGCGGGAGCGAGACCCAGTACTTC.

The chain links TRBV2 to TRBJ1-2, with D possibly TRBD1 on 5 matching bases. V lost 0 bases and J 2 bases, leaving 10 bases between the germline ends. Germline V gene data show CDR1 as SNHLY and CDR2 as FYNNEI. The CDR3 extends over 15 amino acids. This CDR3 is CASSEAQGLNYGYTF. The CDR3 region has the DNA TGTGCCAGCAGTGAAGCGCAGGGACTGAACTATGGCTACACCTTC.

This CDR3 is CSVVRATGELFF. The CDR3 bases are TGCAGCGTTGTACGGGCTACCGGGGAGCTGTTTTTT. The rearrangement joins TRBV29-1 to TRBJ2-2; D remains ambiguous. In germline, CDR1 is SQVTM, CDR2 ANQGSEA. V dropped 4 bases and J dropped 5 bases, with 8 bases sitting between them. The CDR3 has 12 amino acids.

This chain connects TRBV5-4 to TRBJ2-7; D unclear. V lost 1 base and J lost 7, with 9 bases in between. The CDR3 has 12 residues. Germline CDR1 SGHNT, CDR2 YYREEE (reference sequence). CDR3 amino acids: CASSLSSPEQYF. In DNA, the CDR3 is TGTGCCAGCAGCTTGTCCAGTCCAGAGCAGTACTTC.

This clonotype was recorded once. The chain employs TRBV7-2 and TRBJ1-3, with 7 bases fitting TRBD1. Germline V gene sequence: CDR1 SGHTA, CDR2 FQGNSA. This CDR3 is built from 17 residues. V lost 5 bases and J lost 3; bases outside the gene matches: 13. The CDR3 nucleotides read TGTGCCAGCAGCCATACCTACAGGGGACGGAATGGAAACACCATATATTTT. It encodes CASSHTYRGRNGNTIYF.

This clonotype was observed once. The rearrangement joins TRBV24-1 to TRBJ2-3, with D perhaps matching TRBD1 (5 bases). The length of the CDR3 is 17 residues. Germline assignment: CDR1 KGHDR and CDR2 SFDVKD. V gave up 4 bases and J gave up 3 bases, with 19 bases separating them. CDR3 bases: TGTGCCACCAGTGAAGTGGGGCAGGGATTTGTAACAGATACGCAGTATTTT. Translation gives CATSEVGQGFVTDTQYF.

CDR3 in amino acids: CASSYLWAGGTDTQYF. CDR3 nucleotides: TGTGCCAGCAGCTACCTTTGGGCAGGGGGCACAGATACGCAGTATTTT. The chain employs TRBV6-5 and TRBJ2-3; possibly TRBD1 for D (6 bases). This CDR3 has 16 residues. Trimming removed 6 bases at V and 1 base at J, with 17 bases between. Germline lookup yields CDR1 MNHEY and CDR2 SVGAGI.

The J gene is TRBJ2-1, the V gene TRBV25-1; TRBD2 is a possible D gene (7 bases). The CDR3 is 12 amino acids. The germline gives CDR1 MGHDK, CDR2 SYGVNS. The V end lost 4 bases, the J end lost 9 bases, and 10 bases lay between the germline ends. The CDR3 DNA reads as TGTGCCAGCAGTGGGGGGGGCGTTGAGCAGTTCTTC. Its translation is CASSGGGVEQFF.

The rearrangement uses TRBV12-3 or TRBV12-4 and TRBJ2-7; D may correspond to TRBD1 or TRBD2 (5 bases each). CDR3 size: 14 residues. V lost 4 bases and J 4 bases, leaving 14 bases between the germline ends. DNA for the CDR3: TGTGCCAGCAGTTCGACTGCGTGGGGGTACGAGCAGTACTTC. It is translated as CASSSTAWGYEQYF.

This chain links TRBV11-2 with TRBJ1-1; 8 bases align to TRBD1. The CDR3 consists of 12 residues. Trimming at V came to 3 bases and at J to 7 bases, leaving 1 base not matched to a gene. Germline CDR1 is SGHAT and CDR2 is FQNNGV. For the CDR3, the DNA is TGTGCCAGCAGCTTGACAGGGGTTGAAGCTTTCTTT. Amino acid sequence: CASSLTGVEAFF.

The rearrangement joins TRBV11-2 to TRBJ1-2; D is possibly TRBD1 (5 bases). The length of the CDR3 is 13 residues. The ends were cut back, 3 bases at V and 2 bases at J, with 7 bases in the middle. The germline gives CDR1 SGHAT, CDR2 FQNNGV. The CDR3 is CASSLPGNYGYTF. The DNA of the CDR3 is TGTGCCAGCAGCTTGCCAGGGAACTATGGCTACACCTTC. The full variable domain, rest sourced from reference TRBV11-2 and TRBJ1-2, is EAGVAQSPRYKIIEKRQSVAFWCNPISGHATLYWYQQILGQGPKLLIQFQNNGVVDDSQLPKDRFSAERLKGVDSTLKIQPAKLEDSAVYLCASSLPGNYGYTFGSGTRLTVV.

The rearrangement joins TRBV19 to TRBJ2-1; no clear D gene. Looked up from germline, CDR1 is LNHDA and CDR2 is SQIVND (reference sequence). Trimming shortened V by 0 bases and J by 3 bases, and 3 bases separated the two germline ends. The CDR3 covers 13 residues. The CDR3 sequence: CASSIEGYNEQFF. The CDR3 coding sequence is TGTGCCAGTAGTATAGAGGGCTACAATGAGCAGTTCTTC.

This rearrangement joins TRBV4-3 to TRBJ1-2, with D possibly matching TRBD1 (5 bases). Per germline, CDR1 LGHNA and CDR2 YSLEER. The CDR3 is 16 amino acids. Trimming shortened V by 1 base and J by 4 bases, and 16 bases separated the two germline ends. The CDR3 loop reads CASSQAVGAYGYGYTF. DNA for the CDR3: TGCGCCAGCAGCCAAGCTGTCGGGGCATACGGCTATGGCTACACCTTC.

Only a few counts were recorded for this clonotype. The chain joins TRBV7-2 to TRBJ2-7; D remains ambiguous. Trimming removed 2 bases from V and 0 bases from J, with 11 bases in between. The CDR3 sequence is 15 residues long. Germline V gene data show CDR1 as SGHTA and CDR2 as FQGNSA. The CDR3 spells CASSLTSDHSYEQYF. CDR3 bases: TGTGCCAGCAGCTTAACTTCAGACCACTCCTACGAGCAGTACTTC.

The V gene is TRBV18, the J gene TRBJ2-3, with D possibly being TRBD2 (5 bases). The CDR3 consists of 16 residues. Germline V gene data show CDR1 as KGHSH and CDR2 as LQKENI. V was shortened by 4 bases and J by 2 bases, with 16 bases between the two germline ends. The CDR3 is CASSHRWARDTDTQYF. The CDR3 DNA sequence: TGTGCCAGCTCACACCGATGGGCGAGGGACACAGATACGCAGTATTTT.

This clonotype was counted a few times. The rearrangement uses TRBV6-2 or TRBV6-3 and TRBJ2-2; 8 bases are a match to TRBD2. Germline V gene lookup returns CDR1 MNHEY and CDR2 SVGEGT. The J segment lost 4 bases and the V segment lost 7 bases, leaving 8 bases of the junction unmatched. The CDR3 totals 15 residues. In DNA form, the CDR3 reads TGTGCCAGCATCCAGACTAGCGAAGGCACCGGGGAGCTGTTTTTT. This translates into CASIQTSEGTGELFF.